The next 7 T cell receptor beta chains were all read from a single sample in a study of cytomegalovirus exposure and HLA in healthy donors. The PCR employed 60 Vbeta primers together with 13 Jbeta primers. The data were produced by immunoSEQ multiplex PCR, yet TCRdb's version contains in-frame clones alone and is incomplete. The sample shows some 140,000 clones, around 77% of them seen only once. Sequenced input: PBMCs. The receptors were sampled from a man aged 50 or older in good health and CMV-seronegative.

The genes are TRBV21-1 and TRBJ2-1; TRBD1 is taken as the D call from the table, unchecked against the DNA. TRBV21-1 is a listed pseudogene. The CDR3 runs 15 residues. CDR3 amino acids: CASSLNWTGRNEQFF. The DNA for the CDR3 is TGTGCCAGCAGCCTAAACTGGACAGGGCGGAATGAGCAGTTCTTC.

The chain employs TRBV28 and TRBJ1-5; the D is unclear. This CDR3 has 14 residues. V gave up 7 bases and J gave up 0 bases, with 10 bases separating them. Germline CDR1 is MDHEN and CDR2 is SYDVKM. In DNA, the CDR3 is TGTGCCAGCAAGTGGGCCCATAGCAATCAGCCCCAGCATTTT. This codes for CASKWAHSNQPQHF.

This clone was observed a single time. The genes are TRBV7-2 and TRBJ2-3; TRBD1 might be the D (5 bases). CDR1 SGHTA and CDR2 FQGNSA come from the germline V gene. The CDR3 runs 16 residues. With 5 bases removed from V and 4 bases from J, the gap between germline ends came to 19 bases. The DNA for the CDR3 is TGTGCCAGCAGCCTAGGGGCCGGAATCCAGGCAGATACGCAGTATTTT. Translating it yields CASSLGAGIQADTQYF.

This clone is medium-sized by share. J is TRBJ2-7 and V is TRBV4-3, with 9 bases identical to TRBD1. The CDR3 runs 13 residues. The germline V gene encodes CDR1 LGHNA and CDR2 YSLEER. The junction had 1 base not matched to a gene; V was cut back by 2 bases and J by 5 bases. In nucleotides, the CDR3 is TGCGCCAGCAGCCAACGGACAGGGGACGAGCAGTACTTC. This codes for CASSQRTGDEQYF.

Concerning this clone: One junction end does not reproduce the germline sequence, and a read error may be involved. The rearrangement joins TRBV7-7 to TRBJ2-5, with 11 bases lining up with TRBD2. Germline-derived CDR1 and CDR2 are SSHAT and FNYEAQ (reference sequence). The CDR3 has 17 amino acids. Written as DNA, the CDR3 is TGTGCTAGCAGCTCCAGAGTCGGGACTAGCGGCCAAGAGACCCAGTACTTC. Its protein is CASSSRVGTSGQETQYF. The full variable domain, its missing parts supplied by reference TRBV7-7 and TRBJ2-5, is GAGVSQSPRYKVTKRGQDVTLRCDPISSHATLYWYQQALGQGPEFLTYFNYEAQPDKSGLPSDRFSAERPEGSISTLTIQRTEQRDSAMYRCASSSRVGTSGQETQYFGPGTRLLVL.

A single count supports this clone. CDR3 in amino acids: CASSLFSGGQETQYF. CDR3 nucleotides: TGTGCCAGCAGTTTGTTCTCGGGAGGGCAAGAGACCCAGTACTTC. The chain joins TRBV28 to TRBJ2-5; 8 bases are shared with TRBD2. The CDR3 spans 15 residues. CDR1 and CDR2 from the germline V gene are MDHEN and SYDVKM. With V trimmed by 3 bases and J by 2 bases, 5 bases remained unmatched.

This chain links TRBV28 with TRBJ1-1; D remains unclear. There are 13 residues in the CDR3. Trimming pared 3 bases from V and 1 base from J, leaving 6 bases between. CDR1 and CDR2 (germline): MDHEN, SYDVKM. CDR3 in amino acids: CASSLSGNTEAFF. The CDR3 DNA is TGTGCCAGCAGTTTGAGCGGGAACACTGAAGCTTTCTTT.